Shown below are 9 T cell receptor beta chains from a single sample sequenced in a study of early T cells in non-severe SARS-CoV-2 infection (dated by TCRdb to the early 2020s). The library was built by means of 5' RACE. Reads for this sample came from a NextSeq 500. Using fastp trimming at Q25 and MiXCR clonotype assembly, TCRdb reanalyzed the public sequencing data and kept in-frame beta chains. Each record represents a unique CDR3 protein, reported with the most common genes and DNA among its rows. This sample gives tens of thousands of distinct CDR3 sequences in total; about 9.8% of them show up just once. 17% of the sample is in the top ten clones. What was sequenced was whole blood. The receptors derive from an adult who was a healthcare worker with PCR-confirmed SARS-CoV-2 infection or an uninfected control (not recorded which).

To note about this clonotype: This may arise from a read error, as a much more abundant clone is one base away. The V gene is TRBV28, the J gene TRBJ2-7; TRBD1 agrees at 7 bases. From germline, CDR1 is MDHEN and CDR2 SYDVKM. The CDR3 has 14 amino acids. The CDR3: CTSSSRDSPAEQYF. CDR3 DNA: TGTACCAGCAGTTCCCGGGACAGTCCGGCGGAGCAGTACTTC.

This clonotype was found many times. The chain carries TRBV6-2 or TRBV6-3 and TRBJ2-1; D is unclear. Germline loops: CDR1 MNHEY, CDR2 SVGEGT. The ends were cut back, 7 bases at V and 4 bases at J, with 11 bases in the middle. The CDR3 has 13 residues. The CDR3 nucleotides are TGTGCCAGCACCAGAGACGGTTACAATGAGCAGTTCTTC. Translating gives CASTRDGYNEQFF.

This clonotype was detected once. This may stem from a read error, because a much larger clone lies one nucleotide away. V is TRBV6-2 or TRBV6-3 and J is TRBJ2-7, with D perhaps TRBD1 or TRBD2 (5 bases each). Germline-derived CDR1 and CDR2 are MNHEY and SVGEGT. With 4 bases removed from V and 4 bases from J, the gap between germline ends came to 20 bases. This CDR3 is built from 16 residues. The CDR3 DNA reads TGTGCCAGCAGTTCCCGGGACGGGCCTATGGCTTACGAGCAGTACTTC. It specifies CASSSRDGPMAYEQYF.

This clonotype was seen a few times. The chain is built from TRBV28 and TRBJ2-4; 8 bases line up with TRBD2. The germline gives CDR1 MDHEN, CDR2 SYDVKM. J gave up 0 bases and V 1 base, and 5 bases lay outside the gene matches. The CDR3 consists of 17 residues. CDR3 region: CASSLSGLAGAKNIQYF. The CDR3 DNA reads as TGTGCCAGCAGTTTATCCGGGCTAGCGGGAGCCAAAAACATTCAGTACTTC.

The table lists this clonotype with many counts. This sequence joins TRBV5-1 and TRBJ2-1; D remains ambiguous. Trimming shortened V by 7 bases and J by 1 base, and 15 bases separated the two germline ends. CDR1 and CDR2 from the germline V gene are SGHRS and YFSETQ. The CDR3 has 15 amino acids. DNA of the CDR3: TGCGCCAGCGCTTTGAGCCTCCAATCCTACAATGAGCAGTTCTTC. It is translated as CASALSLQSYNEQFF.

The CDR3 sequence is CASSPGLADEQYF. The CDR3, as DNA: TGTGCCAGCAGCCCGGGACTTGCGGACGAGCAGTACTTC. The chain is built from TRBV28 and TRBJ2-7; D is perhaps TRBD2 (6 bases). Germline assignment: CDR1 MDHEN and CDR2 SYDVKM. This CDR3 region has 13 residues. The ends were cut back, 6 bases at V and 5 bases at J, with 14 bases in the middle. Drawing the rest from reference TRBV28 and TRBJ2-7, the complete variable domain is DVKVTQSSRYLVKRTGEKVFLECVQDMDHENMFWYRQDPGLGLRLIYFSYDVKMKEKGDIPEGYSVSREKKERFSLILESASTNQTSMYLCASSPGLADEQYFGPGTRLTVT.

This clonotype appeared many times. The rearrangement joins TRBV29-1 to TRBJ2-6; TRBD1 or TRBD2 may be the D gene (5 bases each). The CDR3 runs to 15 residues. The germline V gene encodes CDR1 SQVTM and CDR2 ANQGSEA. V was cut by 5 bases and J by 0 bases, with 11 bases left in between. The CDR3 nucleotides read TGCAGCGTTAGGGACCTTAACTCTGGGGCCAACGTCCTGACTTTC. This sequence encodes CSVRDLNSGANVLTF. The full variable domain, rest sourced from reference TRBV29-1 and TRBJ2-6, is SAVISQKPSRDICQRGTSLTIQCQVDSQVTMMFWYRQQPGQSLTLIATANQGSEATYESGFVIDKFPISRPNLTFSTLTVSNMSPEDSSIYLCSVRDLNSGANVLTFGAGSRLTVL.

This clonotype was seen more than once but under ten times. The chain recombines TRBV30 with TRBJ2-3; no reliable D call. V was clipped by 3 bases and J by 6 bases, with 7 bases between them. Per the germline V gene, CDR1 is GTSNPN and CDR2 is SVGIG (reference sequence). CDR3 length: 11 residues. CDR3 bases: TGTGCCTGGAGGACGGGTGATACGCAGTATTTT. This sequence encodes CAWRTGDTQYF. Full variable domain (missing parts from reference TRBV30 and TRBJ2-3): SQTIHQWPATLVQPVGSPLSLECTVEGTSNPNLYWYRQAAGRGLQLLFYSVGIGQISSEVPQNLSASRPQDRQFILSSKKLLLSDSGFYLCAWRTGDTQYFGPGTRLTVL.

This clonotype was counted only a few times. V gene TRBV28 combines with J gene TRBJ2-5; the D is unclear. The CDR3 is made up of 13 amino acids. V lost 5 bases to trimming and J lost 5 bases, with 12 bases between them. Per the germline V gene, CDR1 is MDHEN and CDR2 is SYDVKM. CDR3 in DNA: TGTGCCAGCAGTGAGACTTTGGTTGAGACCCAGTACTTC. Translated: CASSETLVETQYF. The complete variable domain, with remaining parts taken from reference TRBV28 and TRBJ2-5, reads DVKVTQSSRYLVKRTGEKVFLECVQDMDHENMFWYRQDPGLGLRLIYFSYDVKMKEKGDIPEGYSVSREKKERFSLILESASTNQTSMYLCASSETLVETQYFGPGTRLLVL.